A single sample gave rise to the 8 T cell receptor beta chains below, sequenced in a study of blood T cell repertoires in COVID-19. The method was immunoSEQ multiplex PCR; TCRdb's version includes in-frame clones alone and lacks a portion of them. The table shows 260,000 or so clones, with about 80% occurring only once. Sequenced sample: PBMCs or T cells enriched from blood (not recorded which). The receptors were gathered from a woman aged 40 to 55 who had been exposed to COVID-19.

This chain joins TRBV3-1 (or the pseudogene TRBV3-2) and TRBJ2-7; the D gene is possibly TRBD1 (5 bases). The V end lost 0 bases, the J end lost 2 bases, and 14 bases lay between the germline ends. CDR3 length equals 16 residues. Germline-derived CDR1 and CDR2 are LGHDT and YNNKEL (reference sequence). The CDR3 spells CASSQDAHRPPYEQYF. In DNA form, the CDR3 reads TGTGCCAGCAGCCAAGACGCTCACAGGCCCCCCTACGAGCAGTACTTC.

This chain joins TRBV10-3 and TRBJ1-3, with D unclear. Between the trimmed V and J ends, which lost 2 bases and 3 bases, there was a span of 8 bases. The CDR3 has 14 residues. Per germline, CDR1 ENHRY and CDR2 SYGVKD. The CDR3 reads CAISEAVRGNTIYF. The CDR3 nucleotides are TGTGCCATCAGTGAGGCGGTGCGTGGAAACACCATATATTTT.

The chain links TRBV5-1 to TRBJ2-3; possibly TRBD1 for D (5 bases). In germline, CDR1 is SGHRS, CDR2 YFSETQ. This CDR3 is 15 amino acids long. The germline V and J ends were trimmed by 0 bases and 2 bases, with 10 bases remaining between them. CDR3 nucleotides: TGCGCCAGCAGCTTGGCAGGACAAACCACAGATACGCAGTATTTT. Translation gives CASSLAGQTTDTQYF.

The chain couples TRBV3-1 (or the pseudogene TRBV3-2) to TRBJ1-2; D unclear. CDR1 and CDR2 (germline): LGHDT, YNNKEL (reference sequence). The CDR3 totals 16 residues. V was trimmed by 4 bases and J by 0 bases, leaving 15 bases between them. CDR3 loop: CASSPWESLTNYGYTF. CDR3 sequence (DNA): TGTGCCAGCAGCCCCTGGGAGTCCCTCACTAACTATGGCTACACCTTC.

This chain connects TRBV10-3 to TRBJ2-7, with 7 bases that match TRBD2. V dropped 10 bases and J dropped 3; count of bases not matched to a gene: 3. Germline CDR1 is ENHRY and CDR2 is SYGVKD. This CDR3 is built from 11 residues. Here the CDR3 reads CASGLDYEQYF. CDR3 DNA sequence: TGTGCCAGTGGACTAGACTACGAGCAGTACTTC.

The chain couples TRBV6-2 or TRBV6-3 to TRBJ2-1; 7 bases map to TRBD2. The CDR3 loop spans 14 amino acids. Germline V lookup: CDR1 MNHEY, CDR2 SVGEGT. Germline trimming cut 2 bases from V and 2 bases from J; bases unmatched to any gene: 0. CDR3 DNA sequence: TGTGCCAGCAGTTACGGGGGGGCCTACAATGAGCAGTTCTTC. As protein: CASSYGGAYNEQFF.

V gene TRBV14 combines with J gene TRBJ1-1; maybe TRBD1 (6 bases). The length of the CDR3 is 16 residues. V lost 2 bases, J lost 0 bases, and 13 bases lay in between. The germline V gene has CDR1 SGHDN and CDR2 FVKESK. The CDR3 DNA reads TGTGCCAGCAGCCAATACCGGACAGCCATGAACACTGAAGCTTTCTTT. This translates into CASSQYRTAMNTEAFF.

The J gene is TRBJ1-1, the V gene TRBV28, with unresolved D. The germline V and J ends were trimmed by 4 bases and 4 bases, with 13 bases remaining between them. CDR1 MDHEN and CDR2 SYDVKM come from the germline V gene. The CDR3 runs 14 residues. Written as DNA, the CDR3 is TGTGCCAGCAGTTGGGCGACCCTGCCCACTGAAGCTTTCTTT. Encoded protein: CASSWATLPTEAFF.